These 15 T cell receptor beta chains originate from one sample sequenced in a study of blood T cell repertoires in COVID-19. Only in-frame clones appear in the TCRdb table, and some are missing; sequencing was by immunoSEQ multiplex PCR. The sample includes a few hundred thousand clones, approximately 81% seen only once; the top ten take approximately 4%. Input material: peripheral blood. The receptors come from an elderly woman with acute or convalescent COVID-19.

The rearrangement joins TRBV2 to TRBJ1-5; D gene ambiguous. CDR1 is SNHLY and CDR2 is FYNNEI in the germline V gene. Trimming pared 6 bases from V and 3 bases from J, leaving 12 bases between. This CDR3 region has 14 residues. The CDR3 DNA follows: TGTGCCAGCAGAGACATTGCCACCAATCAGCCCCAGCATTTT. Translated, it gives CASRDIATNQPQHF.

The CDR3 coding sequence is TGTGCCAGTAGTATCCCCCACAGTTATAGCAATCAGCCCCAGCATTTT. Protein product: CASSIPHSYSNQPQHF. The V and J genes are TRBV19 and TRBJ1-5, with D hard to call. V was cut by 3 bases and J by 0 bases, with 12 bases left in between. Germline assignment: CDR1 LNHDA and CDR2 SQIVND (reference sequence). The CDR3 runs to 16 residues. The full variable domain, rest sourced from reference TRBV19 and TRBJ1-5, is DGGITQSPKYLFRKEGQNVTLSCEQNLNHDAMYWYRQDPGQGLRLIYYSQIVNDFQKGDIAEGYSVSREKKESFPLTVTSAQKNPTAFYLCASSIPHSYSNQPQHFGDGTRLSIL.

Details on this clone: Other DNA sequences in the same sample also yield this CDR3. This sequence joins TRBV30 and TRBJ1-2, with TRBD1 matching 8 bases. The germline gives CDR1 GTSNPN, CDR2 SVGIG (reference sequence). The V gene end was trimmed by 3 bases and the J gene end by 4 bases; junction bases not matched to a gene: 7. The CDR3 sequence is 14 residues long. The CDR3 coding sequence is TGTGCCTGGAGCCCCGGACAGGGAGGCTATGGCTACACCTTC. Protein product: CAWSPGQGGYGYTF.

This chain uses TRBV19 with TRBJ2-7; 7 nucleotides line up with TRBD1. Trimming at V came to 8 bases and at J to 6 bases, leaving 10 bases not matched to a gene. Looked up from germline, CDR1 is LNHDA and CDR2 is SQIVND (reference sequence). The CDR3 has 13 residues. The CDR3 spells CASATDRIGEQYF. CDR3 nucleotides: TGTGCCAGTGCAACGGACAGGATAGGCGAGCAGTACTTC.

This sequence joins TRBV7-9 and TRBJ1-2, with TRBD1 as a possible D gene (5 bases). The germline CDR1 and CDR2 sequences are SEHNR and FQNEAQ (reference sequence). The CDR3 contains 11 residues. Trimming pared 8 bases from V and 4 bases from J, leaving 8 bases between. CDR3 protein: CASGGGYGYTF. The CDR3 bases are TGTGCCAGCGGGGGGGGCTATGGCTACACCTTC.

The CDR3, as DNA: TGCGCCAGCAGCTTGACAGGGGAGATCAATCAGCCCCAGCATTTT. This codes for CASSLTGEINQPQHF. V usage is TRBV5-1 and J usage is TRBJ1-5; 7 positions agree with TRBD1. Germline CDR1 is SGHRS and CDR2 is YFSETQ. The CDR3 sequence is 15 residues long. J was trimmed by 3 bases and V by 1 base; bases with no gene match: 4.

J is TRBJ1-1 and V is TRBV4-2, with D tentatively TRBD1 (5 bases). The CDR3 covers 17 residues. The V gene lost 0 bases and the J gene lost 7 bases, with 21 bases spanning the gap. Germline CDR1 and CDR2: LGHNA and YNFKEQ. In DNA form, the CDR3 reads TGTGCCAGCAGCCAAGATAGGTCTAAGGGACTGACGGTTGAAGCTTTCTTT. Residues: CASSQDRSKGLTVEAFF.

CDR3 sequence reads: CSVAGVSGNTIYF. The CDR3, as DNA: TGCAGCGTTGCAGGGGTCTCTGGAAACACCATATATTTT. This chain joins TRBV29-1 and TRBJ1-3; TRBD1 is a possible D gene (6 bases). Germline loops: CDR1 SQVTM, CDR2 ANQGSEA. The ends were cut back, 4 bases at V and 0 bases at J, with 7 bases in the middle. The CDR3 loop spans 13 amino acids.

The genes are TRBV28 and TRBJ2-5, with D maybe TRBD1 (5 bases). With 5 bases removed from V and 2 bases from J, the gap between germline ends came to 12 bases. The CDR3 extends over 14 amino acids. Germline lookup yields CDR1 MDHEN and CDR2 SYDVKM. CDR3 DNA: TGTGCCAGCAGTCCTCTAGACAGACAAGAGACCCAGTACTTC. Encoded protein: CASSPLDRQETQYF.

Comment on this clone: The germline gene is not matched at one end of the junction; a read error may be the cause. The gene calls are TRBV12-5 and TRBJ2-7; perhaps TRBD1 as D (6 bases). Germline V CDR1 and CDR2: LGHNT, FRNRAP. This CDR3 is 13 amino acids long. This CDR3 is CASGPDTTGVPSF. The CDR3 nucleotides are TGTGCTAGTGGTCCTGACACGACAGGCGTTCCAAGCTTC.

This rearrangement joins TRBV4-1 to TRBJ2-5, with 14 bases that match TRBD2. Germline assignment: CDR1 MGHRA and CDR2 YSYEKL. The CDR3 is 22 amino acids. V trimming: 0 bases; J trimming: 3 bases; junction bases outside the gene matches: 18. CDR3 loop: CASSQDLQGPGTSGGKEETQYF. DNA for the CDR3: TGCGCCAGCAGCCAAGATCTCCAGGGGCCGGGGACTAGCGGGGGAAAAGAAGAGACCCAGTACTTC.

The chain combines TRBV18 with TRBJ1-1, with a possible D match to TRBD1 (6 bases). The germline V gene encodes CDR1 KGHSH and CDR2 LQKENI. There are 15 residues in the CDR3. The ends were cut back, 2 bases at V and 7 bases at J, with 17 bases in the middle. CDR3 amino acids: CASSPSRTDYFEAFF. The CDR3 DNA follows: TGTGCCAGCTCACCATCACGGACAGACTACTTTGAAGCTTTCTTT.

V and J are TRBV7-9 and TRBJ1-2; no clear D gene. Germline V gene lookup returns CDR1 SEHNR and CDR2 FQNEAQ (reference sequence). V shed 5 bases and J shed 6 bases, with 16 bases lying between them. The CDR3 runs 14 residues. The CDR3: CASSLHTVTHGYTF. The CDR3 DNA sequence: TGTGCCAGCAGCCTACACACAGTGACACATGGCTACACCTTC.

This clone was observed a single time. The chain joins TRBV18 to TRBJ2-5; 9 bases align to TRBD2. The germline gives CDR1 KGHSH, CDR2 LQKENI. The CDR3 spans 14 residues. The ends lost 6 bases at V and 5 bases at J; junction bases unmatched: 7. In DNA, the CDR3 is TGTGCCAGCTCGCCCGGGACTAGCTGGGAGACCCAGTACTTC. Its translation: CASSPGTSWETQYF.

The chain couples TRBV5-1 to TRBJ2-3, with a tentative D call TRBD2 (6 bases). The CDR3 loop spans 14 amino acids. Trimming left V 0 bases short and J 4 bases short, with 9 bases between. Germline lookup yields CDR1 SGHRS and CDR2 YFSETQ. CDR3 residues: CASSLGLEADTQYF. The CDR3 nucleotides read TGCGCCAGCAGCTTGGGACTAGAAGCAGATACGCAGTATTTT.